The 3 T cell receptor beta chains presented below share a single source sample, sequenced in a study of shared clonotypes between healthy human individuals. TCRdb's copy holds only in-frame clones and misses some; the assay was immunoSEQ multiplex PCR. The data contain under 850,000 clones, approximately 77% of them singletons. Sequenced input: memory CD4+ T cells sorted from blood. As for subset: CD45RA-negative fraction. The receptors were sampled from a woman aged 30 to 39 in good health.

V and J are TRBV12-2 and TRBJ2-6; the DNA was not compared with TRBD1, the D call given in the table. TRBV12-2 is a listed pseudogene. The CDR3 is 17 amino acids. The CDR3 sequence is CASRFRDRDSGANVLTF. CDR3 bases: TGTGCAAGTCGCTTCCGGGACAGGGATTCTGGGGCCAACGTCCTGACTTTC.

CDR3 sequence: CASSLLGGRESYEQYF. The CDR3 DNA reads as TGTGCCAGCAGCTTGTTAGGCGGTCGAGAATCCTACGAGCAGTACTTC. V gene TRBV5-6 combines with J gene TRBJ2-7; D gene unclear. The CDR3 has 16 residues. The germline gives CDR1 SGHDT, CDR2 YYEEEE. V lost 1 base and J lost 1, with 15 bases in between.

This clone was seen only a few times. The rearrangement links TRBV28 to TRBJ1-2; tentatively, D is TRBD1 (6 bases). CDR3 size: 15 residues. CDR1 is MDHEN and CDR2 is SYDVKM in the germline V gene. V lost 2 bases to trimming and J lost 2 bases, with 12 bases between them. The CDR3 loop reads CASSLVGGSNYGYTF. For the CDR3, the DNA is TGTGCCAGCAGTTTAGTCGGGGGCTCCAACTATGGCTACACCTTC.